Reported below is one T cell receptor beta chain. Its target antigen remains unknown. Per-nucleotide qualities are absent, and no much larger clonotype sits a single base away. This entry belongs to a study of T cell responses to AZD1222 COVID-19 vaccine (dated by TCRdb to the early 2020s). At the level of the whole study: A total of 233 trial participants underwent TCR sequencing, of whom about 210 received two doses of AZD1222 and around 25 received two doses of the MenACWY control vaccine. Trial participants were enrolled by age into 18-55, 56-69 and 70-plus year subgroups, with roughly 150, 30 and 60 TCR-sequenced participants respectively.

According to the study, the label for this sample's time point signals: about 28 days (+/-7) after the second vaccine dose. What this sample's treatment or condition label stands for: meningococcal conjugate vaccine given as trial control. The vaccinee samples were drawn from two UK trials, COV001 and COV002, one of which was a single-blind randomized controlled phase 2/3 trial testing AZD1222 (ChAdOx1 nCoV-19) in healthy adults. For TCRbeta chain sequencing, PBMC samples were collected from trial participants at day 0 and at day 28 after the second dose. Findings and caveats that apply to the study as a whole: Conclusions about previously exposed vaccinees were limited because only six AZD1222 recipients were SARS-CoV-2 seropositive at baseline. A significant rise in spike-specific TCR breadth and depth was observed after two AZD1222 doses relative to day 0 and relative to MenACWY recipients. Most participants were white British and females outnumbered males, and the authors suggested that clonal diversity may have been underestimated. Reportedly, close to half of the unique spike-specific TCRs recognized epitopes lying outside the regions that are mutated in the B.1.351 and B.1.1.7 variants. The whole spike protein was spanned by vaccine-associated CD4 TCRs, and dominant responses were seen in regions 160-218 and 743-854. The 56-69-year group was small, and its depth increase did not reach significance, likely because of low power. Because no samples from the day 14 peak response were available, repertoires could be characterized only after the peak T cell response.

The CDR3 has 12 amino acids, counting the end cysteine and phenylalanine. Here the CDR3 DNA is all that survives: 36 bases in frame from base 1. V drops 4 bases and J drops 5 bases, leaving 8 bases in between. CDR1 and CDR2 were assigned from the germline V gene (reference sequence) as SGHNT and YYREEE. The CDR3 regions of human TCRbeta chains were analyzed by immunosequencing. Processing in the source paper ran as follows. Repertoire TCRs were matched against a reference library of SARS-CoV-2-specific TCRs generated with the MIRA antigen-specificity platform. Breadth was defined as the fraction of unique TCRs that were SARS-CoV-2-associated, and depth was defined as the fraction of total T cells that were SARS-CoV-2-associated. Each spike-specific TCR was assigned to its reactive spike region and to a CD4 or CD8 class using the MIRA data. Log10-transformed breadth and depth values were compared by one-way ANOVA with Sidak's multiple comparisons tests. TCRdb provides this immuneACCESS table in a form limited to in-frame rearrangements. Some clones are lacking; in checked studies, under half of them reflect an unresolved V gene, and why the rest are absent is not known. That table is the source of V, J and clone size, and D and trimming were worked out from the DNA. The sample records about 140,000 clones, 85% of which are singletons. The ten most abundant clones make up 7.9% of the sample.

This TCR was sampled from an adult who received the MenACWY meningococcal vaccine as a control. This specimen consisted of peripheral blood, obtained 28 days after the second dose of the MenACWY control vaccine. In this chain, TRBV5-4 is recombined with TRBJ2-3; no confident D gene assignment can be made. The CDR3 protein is CASSGIEDTQYF. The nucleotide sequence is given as TGTGCCAGCAGCGGGATTGAAGATACGCAGTATTTT.